The T cell receptor beta chain under discussion was sequenced for a study of regulatory T cells in long-lasting Graves disease. Study information: Graves' patients with a new diagnosis had received antithyroid drugs under 3 months.

This clonotype was detected many times. V lost 0 bases and J 0 bases, leaving 11 bases between the germline ends. Germline-derived CDR1 and CDR2 are DFQATT and SNEGSKA (reference sequence). The CDR3 extends over 15 amino acids. According to the study, TCR beta libraries were built with iRepertoire HTBI primers and CDR3-region Arm-PCR. In TCRdb, the multiplex PCR reads were re-called with MiXCR into one record per CDR3 protein. The repertoire includes about 320,000 distinct CDR3 sequences, 15% to 20% of them detected once, and less than 45% sits in the top ten. The time point: newly diagnosed GD, antithyroid drugs for less than 3 months. Making the TCR library involved RNA that had been extracted from PBMCs.

The sequencing used peripheral blood mononuclear cells (PBMCs), collected at new diagnosis, from a patient treated with antithyroid drugs. The TCR was taken from a female donor with Graves disease. The V gene is TRBV20-1, the J gene TRBJ2-5; the D gene is possibly TRBD1 (5 bases). The CDR3 DNA reads as TGCAGTGCTAGAGACTTTAGGGGTCACCAAGAGACCCAGTACTTC. It encodes CSARDFRGHQETQYF.